This T cell receptor (beta chain) was retrieved from a study of cytomegalovirus exposure and HLA in healthy donors. The PCR was carried out with 60 Vbeta primers and 13 Jbeta primers. Libraries were prepared by immunoSEQ multiplex PCR; TCRdb keeps only in-frame clonotypes and omits some of them. The sample consists of 150,000 to 200,000 clones, approximately 80% of them appearing once. Looked up from germline, CDR1 is SGHNT and CDR2 is YENEEA. The CDR3 contains 16 residues. V lost 5 bases to trimming and J lost 0 bases; unmatched junction nucleotides: 5. What was sequenced was PBMCs. This sequence originates from a man in his fifties or sixties in good health and CMV-seropositive. The genes are TRBV11-3 and TRBJ2-2, with 8 positions matching TRBD2. The CDR3 DNA is TGTGCCAGCAGCAGCACTAGCGGCGCGAACACCGGGGAGCTGTTTTTT. Protein sequence: CASSSTSGANTGELFF.